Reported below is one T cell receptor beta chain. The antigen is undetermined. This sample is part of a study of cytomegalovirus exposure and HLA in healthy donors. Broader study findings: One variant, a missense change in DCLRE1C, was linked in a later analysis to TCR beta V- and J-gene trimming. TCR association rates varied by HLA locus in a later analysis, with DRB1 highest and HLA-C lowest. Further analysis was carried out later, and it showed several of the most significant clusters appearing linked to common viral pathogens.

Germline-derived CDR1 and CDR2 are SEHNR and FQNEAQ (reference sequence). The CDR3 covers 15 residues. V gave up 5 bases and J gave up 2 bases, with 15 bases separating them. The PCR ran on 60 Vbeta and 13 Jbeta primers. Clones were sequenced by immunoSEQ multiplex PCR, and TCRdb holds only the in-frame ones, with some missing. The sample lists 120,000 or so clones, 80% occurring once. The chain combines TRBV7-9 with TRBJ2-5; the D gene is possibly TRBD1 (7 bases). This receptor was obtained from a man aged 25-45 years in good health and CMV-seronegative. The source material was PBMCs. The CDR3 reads CASSKGAGQQETQYF. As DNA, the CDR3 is TGTGCCAGCAGCAAAGGTGCGGGACAGCAAGAGACCCAGTACTTC.